The source of this T cell receptor (beta chain) is a study of low-dose radiotherapy and immunotherapy resistance in tumors. In the study overall: Participants in Cohort 1 were administered 0.5 Gy per fraction at 2-week intervals, to a cumulative dose of 6.5 Gy.

Many counts were recorded for this clonotype. A read error may account for a junction end that differs from germline. CDR1 and CDR2 from the germline V gene are MNHNY and SVGAGI (reference sequence). This CDR3 region has 19 residues. Both TCRalpha and TCRbeta chains were reverse transcribed with V-gene-specific primers. Amplification, which lasted around 20 PCR cycles, used a constant-region primer and V-primer adapter to amplify TCRs. MiXCR was run by TCRdb on the reads, yielding one entry per CDR3 protein. In the table there are 80,000 to 90,000 distinct CDR3 sequences, 18% of which are singletons. As to time point: before trial treatment. Ipilimumab, nivolumab, aspirin, low-dose cyclophosphamide and low-dose radiotherapy were administered to donors. Each patient who was eligible had an advanced solid tumor with no tumor-infiltrating lymphocytes.

V and J are TRBV6-6 and TRBJ2-3, with 7 bases lining up with TRBD2. This clonotype was sampled from a male donor with prostate cancer. Sequences were derived from PBMCs, sampled before treatment. This chain's CDR3 is CASSYPKLWTGGSTDTQYF. CDR3 sequence (DNA): TGTGCCAGCAGTTACCCCAAACTCTGGACGGGGGGAAGCACAGACACGCAGTATTTT.